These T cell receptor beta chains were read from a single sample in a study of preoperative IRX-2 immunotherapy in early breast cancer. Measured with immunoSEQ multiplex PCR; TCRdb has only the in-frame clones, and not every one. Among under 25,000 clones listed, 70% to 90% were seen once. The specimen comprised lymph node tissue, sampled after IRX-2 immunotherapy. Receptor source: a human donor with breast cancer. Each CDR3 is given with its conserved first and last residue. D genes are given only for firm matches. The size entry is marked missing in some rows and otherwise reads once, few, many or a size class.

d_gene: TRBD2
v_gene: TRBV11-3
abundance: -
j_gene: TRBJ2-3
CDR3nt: TGTGCCAGCAGCCCGAACTCGGGGGGGCTAGCAGATACGCAGTATTTT
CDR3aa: CASSPNSGGLADTQYF

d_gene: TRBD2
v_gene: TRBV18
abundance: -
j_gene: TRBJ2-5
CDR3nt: TGTGCCAGCTCACCAAGGGCTAGCGGCCAAGAGACCCAGTACTTC
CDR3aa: CASSPRASGQETQYF

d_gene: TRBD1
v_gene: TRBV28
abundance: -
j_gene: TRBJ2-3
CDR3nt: TGTGCCAGCAGTTCCGGACAGGAGCGCACAGATACGCAGTATTTT
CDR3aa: CASSSGQERTDTQYF

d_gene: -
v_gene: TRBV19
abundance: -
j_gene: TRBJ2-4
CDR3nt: TGTGCCAGTAGTATCACCGGACAAATTACGGCCAAAAACATTCAGTACTTC
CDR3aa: CASSITGQITAKNIQYF

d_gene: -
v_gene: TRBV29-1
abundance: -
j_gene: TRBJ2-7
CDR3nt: TGCAGCGCACTAACAGGTACCTACGAGCAGTACTTC
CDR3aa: CSALTGTYEQYF

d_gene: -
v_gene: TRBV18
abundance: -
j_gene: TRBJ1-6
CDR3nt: TGTGCCAGCTCACCAGGGGCAGGTAATTCACCCCTCCACTTT
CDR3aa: CASSPGAGNSPLHF

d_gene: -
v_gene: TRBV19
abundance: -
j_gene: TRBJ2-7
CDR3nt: TGTGCCAGTAGTATAAAGGGGACCTACGAGCAGTACTTC
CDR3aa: CASSIKGTYEQYF

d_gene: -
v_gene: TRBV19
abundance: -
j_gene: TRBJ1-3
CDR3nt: TGTGCCAGTAGTAAAACAGGGCAGGCTGGAAACACCATATATTTT
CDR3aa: CASSKTGQAGNTIYF

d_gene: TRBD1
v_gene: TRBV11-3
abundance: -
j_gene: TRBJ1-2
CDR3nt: TGTGCCAGCAGCTTAGGGGGGACAGTGGTTGGCTACACCTTC
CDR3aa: CASSLGGTVVGYTF

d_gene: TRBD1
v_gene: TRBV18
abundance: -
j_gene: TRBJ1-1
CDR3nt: TGTGCCAGCTCACTGACCGGGACAGTCCGTGAAGCTTTCTTT
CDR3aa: CASSLTGTVREAFF

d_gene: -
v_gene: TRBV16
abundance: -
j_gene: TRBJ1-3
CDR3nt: TGTGCCAGCAGCCAATTGTCAGGCCCCTCTGGAAACACCATATATTTT
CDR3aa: CASSQLSGPSGNTIYF

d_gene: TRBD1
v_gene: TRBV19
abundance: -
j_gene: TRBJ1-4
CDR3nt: TGTGCCAGTAGTCCCCGGACAGGGGAGACTAATGAAAAACTGTTTTTT
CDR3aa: CASSPRTGETNEKLFF

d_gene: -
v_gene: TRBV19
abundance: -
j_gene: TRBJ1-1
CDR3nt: TGTGCCAGTAGGACCGGGACGGCGAACACTGAAGCTTTCTTT
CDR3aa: CASRTGTANTEAFF

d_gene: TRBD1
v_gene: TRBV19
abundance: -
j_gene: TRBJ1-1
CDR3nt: TGTGCCAGTAGTAACCGCCGGGACAGGGTGGGCACTGAAGCTTTCTTT
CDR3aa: CASSNRRDRVGTEAFF

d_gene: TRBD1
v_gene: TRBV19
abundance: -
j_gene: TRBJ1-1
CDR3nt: TGTGCCAGTAGTCCACGACAGGGGTCCCGCACTGAAGCTTTCTTT
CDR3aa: CASSPRQGSRTEAFF

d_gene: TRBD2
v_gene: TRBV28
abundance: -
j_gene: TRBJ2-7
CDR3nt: TGTGCCAGCAGTTTACGCGGGAGGGACTACGAGCAGTACTTC
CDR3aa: CASSLRGRDYEQYF

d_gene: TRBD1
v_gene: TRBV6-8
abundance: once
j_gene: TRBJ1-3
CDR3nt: TGTGCCAGCAGCTCAGGGGGTCTCTCTGGAAACACCATATATTTT
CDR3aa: CASSSGGLSGNTIYF

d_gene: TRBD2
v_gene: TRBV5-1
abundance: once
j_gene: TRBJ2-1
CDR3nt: TGCGCCAGCAGCGTCGCGGCTAGCGGCAACAATGAGCAGTTCTTC
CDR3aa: CASSVAASGNNEQFF

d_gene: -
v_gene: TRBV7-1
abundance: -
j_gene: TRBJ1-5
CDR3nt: TGTGCCAGCAGCTCCATGACGGTTAATCAGCCCCAGCATTTT
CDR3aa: CASSSMTVNQPQHF

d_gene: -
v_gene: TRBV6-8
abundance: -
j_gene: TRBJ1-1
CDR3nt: TGTGCCAGCAGTCCCCCTGGGGGGAAGACTGAAGCTTTCTTT
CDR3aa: CASSPPGGKTEAFF

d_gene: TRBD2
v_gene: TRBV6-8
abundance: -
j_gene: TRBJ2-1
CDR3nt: TGTGCCAGCAGAAAACCGGGACTAGCGGGTTTCAATGAGCAGTTCTTC
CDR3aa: CASRKPGLAGFNEQFF

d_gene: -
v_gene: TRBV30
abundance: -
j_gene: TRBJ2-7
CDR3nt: TGTGCCTGGAACAGGTATACCTACGAGCAGTACTTC
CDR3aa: CAWNRYTYEQYF

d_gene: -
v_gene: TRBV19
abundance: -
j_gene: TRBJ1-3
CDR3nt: TGTGCCACCCAGCGGGGCTCTGGAAACACCATATATTTT
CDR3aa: CATQRGSGNTIYF

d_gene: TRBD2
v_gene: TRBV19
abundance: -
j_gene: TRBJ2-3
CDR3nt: TGTGCCAGTAGTTCACGGGGGGGGACAGATACGCAGTATTTT
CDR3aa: CASSSRGGTDTQYF

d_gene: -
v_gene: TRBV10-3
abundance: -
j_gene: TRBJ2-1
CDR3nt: TGTGCCAGTAACAAGCAACAGGCTAACTCCTACAATGAGCAGTTCTTC
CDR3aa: CASNKQQANSYNEQFF

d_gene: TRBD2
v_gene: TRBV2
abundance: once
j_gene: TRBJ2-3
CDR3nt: TGTGTTAGCACGGTCAGCGGGAGGGAAACAGATACGCAGTATTTT
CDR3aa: CVSTVSGRETDTQYF

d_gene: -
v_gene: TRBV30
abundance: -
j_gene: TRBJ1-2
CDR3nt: TGTGCCTGGAGTGTCGCAGGTTCTAACTATGGCTACACCTTC
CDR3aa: CAWSVAGSNYGYTF

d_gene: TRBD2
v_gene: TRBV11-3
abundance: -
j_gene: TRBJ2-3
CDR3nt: TGTGCCAGCAGCCGGCAGACTAGCGGGAGGAGTGATACGCAGTATTTT
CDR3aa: CASSRQTSGRSDTQYF

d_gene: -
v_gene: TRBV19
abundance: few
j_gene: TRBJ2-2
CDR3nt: TGTGCCACCAAACCCGGGTACACCGGGGAGCTGTTTTTT
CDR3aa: CATKPGYTGELFF

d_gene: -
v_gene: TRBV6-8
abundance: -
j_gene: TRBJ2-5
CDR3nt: TGTGCCAGCAGTTTCCTCCGGGGGCGAGAGACCCAGTACTTC
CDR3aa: CASSFLRGRETQYF

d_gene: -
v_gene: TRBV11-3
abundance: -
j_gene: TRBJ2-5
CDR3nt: TGTGCCAGCAGCTTAAGCGGACCGCTCCAAGAGACCCAGTACTTC
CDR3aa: CASSLSGPLQETQYF

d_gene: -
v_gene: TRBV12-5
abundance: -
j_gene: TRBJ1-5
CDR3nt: TGTGCTAGTGCCCCCGGCATTGAGGGTCAGCCCCAGCATTTT
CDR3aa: CASAPGIEGQPQHF

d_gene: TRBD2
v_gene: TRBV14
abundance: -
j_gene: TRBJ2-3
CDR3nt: TGTGCCAGCAGTACAATCCTAGCGGGGAGCACAGATACGCAGTATTTT
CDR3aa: CASSTILAGSTDTQYF

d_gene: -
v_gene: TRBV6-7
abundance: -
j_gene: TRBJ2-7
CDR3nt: TGTGCCAGCACACTGGGGGTTGACGAGCAGTACTTC
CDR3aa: CASTLGVDEQYF

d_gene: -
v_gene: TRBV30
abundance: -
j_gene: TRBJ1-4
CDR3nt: TGTGCCTGGAGCCCTCGGCGGGCAACTAATGAAAAACTGTTTTTT
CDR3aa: CAWSPRRATNEKLFF

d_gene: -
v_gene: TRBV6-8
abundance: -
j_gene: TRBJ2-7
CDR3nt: TGTGCCAGCAGTTTTGCGTTAGGGATTGGGGGATACGAGCAGTACTTC
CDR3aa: CASSFALGIGGYEQYF

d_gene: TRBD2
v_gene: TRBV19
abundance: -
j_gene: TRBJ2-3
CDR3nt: TGTGCCGGTGGGGAGGGCAATACGCAGTATTTT
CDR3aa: CAGGEGNTQYF

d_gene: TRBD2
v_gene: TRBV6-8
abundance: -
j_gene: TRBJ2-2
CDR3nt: TGTGCCAGCATGCGGACTAGCGGGAGTCGGACCGGGGAGCTGTTTTTT
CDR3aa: CASMRTSGSRTGELFF

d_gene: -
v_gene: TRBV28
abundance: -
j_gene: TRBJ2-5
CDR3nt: TGTGCCAGCAGTTTACGAAAAGAGACCCAGTACTTC
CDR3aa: CASSLRKETQYF

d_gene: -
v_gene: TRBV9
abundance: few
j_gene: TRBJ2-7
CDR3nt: TGTGCCAGCAGGAGGCCAGGGGCTCTCGACGAGCAGTACTTC
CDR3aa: CASRRPGALDEQYF

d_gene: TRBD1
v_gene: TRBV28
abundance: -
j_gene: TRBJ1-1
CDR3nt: TGTGCCAGCAGTTCTCCGACAGGGGGCTACACTGAAGCTTTCTTT
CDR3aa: CASSSPTGGYTEAFF

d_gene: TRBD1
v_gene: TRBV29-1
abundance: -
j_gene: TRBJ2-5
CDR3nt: TGCAGCTCAATCGGACAGGCCTCGGGGGAGACCCAGTACTTC
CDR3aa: CSSIGQASGETQYF

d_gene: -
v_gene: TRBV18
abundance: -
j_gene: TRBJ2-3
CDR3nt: TGTGCCAGCTCACCGGGGCAGATACCGAGCACAGATACGCAGTATTTT
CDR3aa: CASSPGQIPSTDTQYF

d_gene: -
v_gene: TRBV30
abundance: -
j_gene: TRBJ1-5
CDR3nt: TGTGCCTGGAGTGTACCACCCTTGGGCAATCAGCCCCAGCATTTT
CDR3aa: CAWSVPPLGNQPQHF

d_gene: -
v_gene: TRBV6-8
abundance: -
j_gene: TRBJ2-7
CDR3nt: TGTGCCAGCAGTTACTACAACTCCTACGAGCAGTACTTC
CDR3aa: CASSYYNSYEQYF

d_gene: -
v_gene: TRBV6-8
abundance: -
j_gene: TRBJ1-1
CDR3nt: TGTGCCAGCAGTTACCGGGGGTCGAACACTGAAGCTTTCTTT
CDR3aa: CASSYRGSNTEAFF